The clone carrying this TCR beta chain has more than one count but fewer than ten. These data belong to a study of T-cell memory formation after mild COVID-19. TCRdb re-derived calls from the 5' RACE reads in MiXCR, one entry per CDR3 protein. Here the sample spans 550,000 to 700,000 distinct CDR3 sequences, 15% to 20% being singletons. CDR3 length: 14 amino acids. The germline V gene has CDR1 SEHNR and CDR2 FQNEAQ (reference sequence). V gave up 3 bases and J gave up 2 bases, with 11 bases separating them. This receptor was identified in an adult woman who had mild COVID-19 (a few samples of this study predate the infection). Cell type and time point are not known. This chain links TRBV7-9 with TRBJ2-7; D is ambiguous. Sequenced: PBMCs or a T cell subset sorted from them (not recorded which). The CDR3 DNA reads TGTGCCAGCAGCTTTTCAGGAATTCCCTACGAGCAGTACTTC. Its translation: CASSFSGIPYEQYF. The whole variable domain, remainder taken from reference TRBV7-9 and TRBJ2-7, is DTGVSQNPRHKITKRGQNVTFRCDPISEHNRLYWYRQTLGQGPEFLTYFQNEAQLEKSRLLSDRFSAERPKGSFSTLEIQRTEQGDSAMYLCASSFSGIPYEQYFGPGTRLTVT.